A single sample gave rise to the 25 T cell receptor beta chains below, sequenced in a study of T cell repertoires in cytomegalovirus infection. TCRdb reprocessed the reads via MiXCR and lists one record per CDR3 protein. The sample lists 160,000 or so distinct CDR3 sequences, around 22% occurring once. The sequenced sample consisted of PBMCs. These TCRs come from a human donor in good health (CMV status not recorded). Some clones in this sample may be carry-over from other donors' samples.

The chain is built from TRBV7-4 and TRBJ1-2, with TRBD1 matching 7 bases. Germline V lookup: CDR1 SGHVT, CDR2 SQSDAQ. V lost 0 bases to trimming and J lost 6 bases; unmatched junction nucleotides: 7. The CDR3 is 15 amino acids. CDR3 sequence (DNA): TGTGCCAGCAGCTTAGCGACAGGGAAAATGGATGGCTACACCTTC. Protein: CASSLATGKMDGYTF.

This clonotype was observed at least ten times. The chain employs TRBV11-2 and TRBJ2-7; no firm D call. Per the germline V gene, CDR1 is SGHAT and CDR2 is FQNNGV. With 5 bases removed from V and 4 bases from J, the gap between germline ends came to 9 bases. This CDR3 has 12 amino acids. CDR3 DNA sequence: TGTGCCAGCAGCCCTCACATGTACGAGCAGTACTTC. This encodes CASSPHMYEQYF.

The rearrangement joins TRBV18 to TRBJ2-3; D is uncertain. V was shortened by 5 bases and J by 6 bases, with 21 bases between the two germline ends. CDR3 length: 16 amino acids. The germline CDR1 and CDR2 sequences are KGHSH and LQKENI. CDR3 in amino acids: CASSSNRVKSSDTQYF. CDR3 in DNA: TGTGCCAGCTCATCTAACCGGGTAAAGTCCTCGGATACGCAGTATTTT.

V gene TRBV19 combines with J gene TRBJ1-5, with D tentatively TRBD1 (6 bases). The germline V and J ends were trimmed by 5 bases and 7 bases, with 12 bases remaining between them. Germline assignment: CDR1 LNHDA and CDR2 SQIVND (reference sequence). The CDR3 is made up of 13 amino acids. The CDR3 DNA sequence: TGTGCCAGTAGTGCCAGGGGCGACCAGCCCCAGCATTTT. It translates to CASSARGDQPQHF.

This clonotype appeared once. This may be a read error, as it is one base from a much larger clone. This chain uses TRBV7-2 with TRBJ1-3; the D is unclear. This CDR3 is built from 15 residues. Germline V gives CDR1 SGHTA, CDR2 FQGNSA. Trimming left V 3 bases short and J 3 bases short, with 12 bases between. CDR3 residues: CASSLRVMGGNTIYF. In nucleotides, the CDR3 is TGTGCCAGCAGCTTGCGAGTTATGGGTGGAAACACCATATATTTT.

This rearrangement joins TRBV19 to TRBJ1-6, with unresolved D. Germline lookup yields CDR1 LNHDA and CDR2 SQIVND (reference sequence). The V gene lost 2 bases and the J gene lost 7 bases, with 9 bases spanning the gap. CDR3 size: 14 residues. CDR3 in amino acids: CASSITGMNSPLHF. The DNA for the CDR3 is TGTGCCAGTAGTATAACGGGAATGAATTCACCCCTCCACTTT.

In this sample, this clonotype turned up a few times. The rearrangement uses TRBV28 and TRBJ1-2; 8 bases match TRBD1. From germline, CDR1 is MDHEN and CDR2 SYDVKM. After removal of 6 bases from V and 8 bases from J, the junction contained 14 bases not matched to a gene. The CDR3 length is 15 residues. Here the CDR3 reads CASRRPGQDHGGYTF. The CDR3 DNA reads TGTGCCAGCAGACGTCCGGGACAGGACCATGGCGGCTACACCTTC.

In this sample, this clonotype turned up a few times. The genes are TRBV28 and TRBJ1-6; maybe TRBD1 (5 bases). Germline V gene data show CDR1 as MDHEN and CDR2 as SYDVKM. The CDR3 has 15 residues. V was pared by 1 base and J by 10 bases, with 14 bases between. Written as DNA, the CDR3 is TGTGCCAGCAGTTTATTTACGCAGGGAGGCTCACCCCTCCACTTT. This gives the protein CASSLFTQGGSPLHF.

This clonotype was detected only a few times. V and J are TRBV12-3 or TRBV12-4 and TRBJ1-4, with a tentative D call TRBD1 (5 bases). The CDR3 consists of 14 residues. Trimming stripped 6 bases from V and 4 bases from J, with 12 bases between. This CDR3 is CASRPTAGNEKLFF. CDR3 DNA: TGTGCCAGCAGGCCGACAGCTGGTAATGAAAAACTGTTTTTT.

Turning to this clonotype: Given a much more abundant clone one base away, this may be a read error. The chain has TRBV28 and TRBJ1-4; a possible D gene is TRBD1 (6 bases). This CDR3 is built from 15 residues. In germline, CDR1 is MDHEN, CDR2 SYDVKM. The CDR3 spells CTSSTSRRGNEKLFF. The CDR3 DNA is TGTACCAGCAGTACCTCCAGAAGGGGGAATGAAAAACTGTTTTTT.

This clonotype has a handful of counts. V gene TRBV25-1 combines with J gene TRBJ2-4; D is ambiguous. This CDR3 spans 16 amino acids. V lost 7 bases, J lost 0 bases, and 16 bases lay in between. CDR1 and CDR2 from the germline V gene are MGHDK and SYGVNS. CDR3 residues: CASNPLTAIAKNIQYF. CDR3 nucleotide sequence: TGTGCCAGCAATCCCTTGACCGCTATAGCCAAAAACATTCAGTACTTC.

This clonotype was observed a handful of times. This chain joins TRBV20-1 and TRBJ1-5; a possible D gene is TRBD1 (5 bases). The CDR3 loop spans 15 amino acids. The V gene lost 5 bases and the J gene lost 0 bases, with 14 bases spanning the gap. Germline CDR1 and CDR2: DFQATT and SNEGSKA (reference sequence). The CDR3 is CSAYTGGASNQPQHF. For the CDR3, the DNA is TGCAGTGCTTATACAGGAGGGGCTAGCAATCAGCCCCAGCATTTT.

This sequence joins TRBV6-5 and TRBJ2-7; possibly TRBD2 for D (5 bases). V was pared by 5 bases and J by 1 base, with 18 bases between. In germline, CDR1 is MNHEY, CDR2 SVGAGI. This CDR3 region has 16 residues. For the CDR3, the DNA is TGTGCCAGCAGTCCCTATGGAGGAGAGATGTCCTACGAGCAGTACTTC. Its translation is CASSPYGGEMSYEQYF.

In this sample, this clonotype turned up once. V gene TRBV6-8 combines with J gene TRBJ2-5; D may be TRBD2 (5 bases). V was shortened by 5 bases and J by 3 bases, with 16 bases between the two germline ends. This CDR3 spans 15 amino acids. Per the germline V gene, CDR1 is MNHGY and CDR2 is SAAAGT. This CDR3 reads CASSGPNGIEETQYF. The CDR3 bases are TGTGCCAGCAGTGGACCGAACGGGATAGAAGAGACCCAGTACTTC.

Worth noting for this clonotype: A read error may produce the germline difference seen at one junction end. The CDR3 spells CSSSVTQGGELFF. The CDR3 DNA sequence: TGTTCCAGCAGTGTAACTCAAGGCGGGGAGCTGTTTTTT. This rearrangement joins TRBV12-3 or TRBV12-4 to TRBJ2-2; D call uncertain. The CDR3 runs to 13 residues.

This chain joins TRBV6-6 and TRBJ2-3; D call uncertain. The CDR3 has 12 residues. Germline CDR1 is MNHNY and CDR2 is SVGAGI (reference sequence). V was shortened by 9 bases and J by 2 bases, with 9 bases between the two germline ends. The CDR3 region is CASMDDTDTQYF. DNA of the CDR3: TGTGCCAGTATGGATGACACAGATACGCAGTATTTT.

This clonotype was seen at least ten times. The V gene is TRBV7-2, the J gene TRBJ2-1, with 9 bases matching TRBD2. This CDR3 region has 16 residues. Germline-derived CDR1 and CDR2 are SGHTA and FQGNSA. The V gene end was trimmed by 2 bases and the J gene end by 4 bases; junction bases not matched to a gene: 6. The CDR3 nucleotides read TGTGCCAGCAGCTTAAGGTTAGCGGGAGCATACAATGAGCAGTTCTTC. It specifies CASSLRLAGAYNEQFF. The full variable domain, completed using reference TRBV7-2 and TRBJ2-1, is GAGVSQSPSNKVTEKGKDVELRCDPISGHTALYWYRQSLGQGLEFLIYFQGNSAPDKSGLPSDRFSAERTGGSVSTLTIQRTQQEDSAVYLCASSLRLAGAYNEQFFGPGTRLTVL.

This clonotype was observed once. A much larger clone lies a single base off, so this may be a read error. This chain links TRBV12-3 or TRBV12-4 with TRBJ2-7; 9 nucleotides align to TRBD2. This CDR3 is built from 15 residues. V was pared by 3 bases and J by 3 bases, with 6 bases of the junction left unmatched. The CDR3 here is CASSFGTSRDYEQYF. The CDR3 DNA sequence: TGTGCCAGCAGTTTTGGGACTAGCAGGGACTACGAGCAGTACTTC.

This clonotype was picked up a small number of times. The gene calls are TRBV15 and TRBJ2-3, with 10 bases aligning to TRBD2. The CDR3 extends over 16 amino acids. Germline values: CDR1 LNHNV, CDR2 YYDKDF (reference sequence). V shed 8 bases and J 7 bases; nucleotides not matched to a gene: 15. CDR3 DNA: TGTGCCACCCGGGCGCAGGCTAGCGGGAGTATGAATACGCAGTATTTT. Amino acids: CATRAQASGSMNTQYF.

This clonotype was observed a few times. This chain uses TRBV19 with TRBJ2-7; TRBD2 aligns across 12 bases. The CDR3 has 16 amino acids. The germline gives CDR1 LNHDA, CDR2 SQIVND (reference sequence). V was pared by 3 bases and J by 3 bases, with 6 bases of the junction left unmatched. CDR3 DNA: TGTGCCAGTAGTATCCAGACTAGCGGGAGTTTCTACGAGCAGTACTTC. Translation gives CASSIQTSGSFYEQYF.

This chain uses TRBV29-1 with TRBJ2-3; no clear D. The CDR3 contains 11 residues. With 2 bases removed from V and 3 bases from J, the gap between germline ends came to 3 bases. Per germline, CDR1 SQVTM and CDR2 ANQGSEA. CDR3 amino acids: CSVETTDTQYF. The CDR3 nucleotides read TGCAGCGTTGAAACAACAGATACGCAGTATTTT.

The chain has TRBV28 and TRBJ1-2, with 7 bases that match TRBD1. The CDR3 contains 17 residues. V lost 5 bases, J lost 2 bases, and 14 bases stayed unmatched. Germline-derived CDR1 and CDR2 are MDHEN and SYDVKM. CDR3 sequence: CASSVPGTAGGNYGYTF. The DNA of the CDR3 is TGTGCCAGCAGTGTTCCCGGGACAGCAGGTGGAAACTATGGCTACACCTTC.

This chain links TRBV28 with TRBJ2-1, with D perhaps TRBD1 (6 bases). V was shortened by 4 bases and J by 8 bases, with 15 bases between the two germline ends. The CDR3 totals 14 residues. The V gene's germline CDR1 is MDHEN and CDR2 SYDVKM. CDR3 nucleotide sequence: TGTGCCAGCAGTTCCTCCCAGGGGCCGGATGAGCAGTTCTTC. Protein: CASSSSQGPDEQFF. The full variable domain, rest sourced from reference TRBV28 and TRBJ2-1, is DVKVTQSSRYLVKRTGEKVFLECVQDMDHENMFWYRQDPGLGLRLIYFSYDVKMKEKGDIPEGYSVSREKKERFSLILESASTNQTSMYLCASSSSQGPDEQFFGPGTRLTVL.

This clonotype has just a few counts. J is TRBJ2-2 and V is TRBV2, with D perhaps matching TRBD2 (5 bases). The CDR3 has 13 amino acids. The germline V gene encodes CDR1 SNHLY and CDR2 FYNNEI. Trimming removed 8 bases from V and 4 bases from J, with 11 bases in between. The CDR3 is CASRGASTGELFF. CDR3 DNA: TGTGCCAGCCGGGGAGCCAGCACCGGGGAGCTGTTTTTT.

This clonotype was counted between two and nine times. The J gene is TRBJ1-1, the V gene TRBV7-4; D is possibly TRBD1 (5 bases). With 0 bases removed from V and 2 bases from J, the gap between germline ends came to 7 bases. The CDR3 runs 14 residues. CDR1 and CDR2 (germline): SGHVT, SQSDAQ. In nucleotides, the CDR3 is TGTGCCAGCAGCTTAGCAGGGACCAACACTGAAGCTTTCTTT. Amino acid sequence: CASSLAGTNTEAFF.